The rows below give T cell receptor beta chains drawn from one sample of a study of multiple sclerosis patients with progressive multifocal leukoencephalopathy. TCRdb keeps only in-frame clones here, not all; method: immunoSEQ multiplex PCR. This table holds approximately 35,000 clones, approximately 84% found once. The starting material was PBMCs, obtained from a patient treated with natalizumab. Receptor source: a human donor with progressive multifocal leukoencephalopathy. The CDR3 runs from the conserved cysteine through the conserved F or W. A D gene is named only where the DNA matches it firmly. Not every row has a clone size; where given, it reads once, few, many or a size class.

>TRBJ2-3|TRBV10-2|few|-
TGCGCCAGCACAGGGGGCACAGATACGCAGTATTTT
CASTGGTDTQYF
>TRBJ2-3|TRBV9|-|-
TGTGCCAGCAGCGTTGGCTTCAACACAGATACGCAGTATTTT
CASSVGFNTDTQYF
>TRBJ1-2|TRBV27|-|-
TGTGCCAGCAGTTTATCGTTCAGGAACTATGGCTACACCTTC
CASSLSFRNYGYTF
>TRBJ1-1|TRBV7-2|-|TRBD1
TGTGCCAGCAGCGACAGGGGTCGGACTGAAGCTTTCTTT
CASSDRGRTEAFF
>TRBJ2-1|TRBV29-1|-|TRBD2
TGCAGCGTCTCGACTAGCGGGAGGGGCAATGAGCAGTTCTTC
CSVSTSGRGNEQFF
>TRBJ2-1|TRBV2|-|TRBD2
TGTGCCAGCCGTAAGCGGGAGGGGAACAATGAGCAGTTCTTC
CASRKREGNNEQFF
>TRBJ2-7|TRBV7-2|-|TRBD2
TGTGCCAGCAGCTTAAGGGGTAGCGGGGGTCGCTACGAGCAGTACTTC
CASSLRGSGGRYEQYF
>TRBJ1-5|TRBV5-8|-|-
TGTGCCAGCAGCTTGGGGAAGGGGGGCAATCAGCCCCAGCATTTT
CASSLGKGGNQPQHF
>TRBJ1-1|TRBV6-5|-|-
TGTGCCAGCAGTTACCGATGGGAGGACACTGAAGCTTTCTTT
CASSYRWEDTEAFF
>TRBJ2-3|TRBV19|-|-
TGTGCCAGTAGAAAGACCATGACAAGCCCATCCACAGATACGCAGTATTTT
CASRKTMTSPSTDTQYF
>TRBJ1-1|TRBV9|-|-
TGTGCCAGCAGCGTAGGGCAGGGGAACACTGAAGCTTTCTTT
CASSVGQGNTEAFF
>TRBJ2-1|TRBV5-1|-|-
TGCGCCAGCAGCCGCACCTACAATGAGCAGTTCTTC
CASSRTYNEQFF
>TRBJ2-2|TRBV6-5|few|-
TGTGCCAGCAGTTCCTTCGGACAGCACACCGGGGAGCTGTTTTTT
CASSSFGQHTGELFF
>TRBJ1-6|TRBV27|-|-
TGTGCCAGCAGTTACCCCCGGATCAGCGTATCCCAGAATTCACCCCTCCACTTT
CASSYPRISVSQNSPLHF
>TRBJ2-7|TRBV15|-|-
TGTGCCACCAGCAGAGATTCGTCGGCCATGTACTTC
CATSRDSSAMYF
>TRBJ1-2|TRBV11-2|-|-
TGTGCCAGCAGCTTACCTCCCTGGGATGGCTACACCTTC
CASSLPPWDGYTF
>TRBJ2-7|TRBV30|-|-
TGTGCCTGGTCCCCTAGGAATCCTCCCGAGCAGTACTTC
CAWSPRNPPEQYF
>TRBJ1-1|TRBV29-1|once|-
TGCAGCGTTGACCCAGACAGGATTGTTGCTTTCTTT
CSVDPDRIVAFF
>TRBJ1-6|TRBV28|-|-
TGTGCCAGCAGTTTACGGGGGTCACCCCTCCACTTT
CASSLRGSPLHF
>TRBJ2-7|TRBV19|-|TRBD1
TGTGCCAGTAGTTCCGACAGGGGGCTAGGAGAGCAGTACTTC
CASSSDRGLGEQYF
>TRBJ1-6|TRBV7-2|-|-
TGTGCCAGCAGCCCATGGGGTCCGGGGCCTACTCAAAAATCACCCCTCCACTTT
CASSPWGPGPTQKSPLHF
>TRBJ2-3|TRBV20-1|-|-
TGCAGTGCTTCGGATGATACGCAGTATTTT
CSASDDTQYF